Below are 22 T cell receptor beta chains sequenced from a single sample in a study of CD8 T cells in Susac syndrome. With random hexamers, about 0.45 to 1 ug RNA was reverse transcribed. Each CDR3 protein gets one entry after TCRdb re-called the immunoSEQ multiplex PCR reads with MiXCR. Among fewer than 250,000 distinct CDR3 sequences listed, 80% to 95% were seen once. Sequenced material: CD8+ T cells from PBMCs. These receptors all stem from a human donor with multiple sclerosis.

The chain recombines TRBV13 with TRBJ2-3; 8 bases are shared with TRBD2. V trimming: 0 bases; J trimming: 5 bases; junction bases outside the gene matches: 1. Germline values: CDR1 PRHDT, CDR2 FYEKMQ (reference sequence). The CDR3 extends over 14 amino acids. In DNA, the CDR3 is TGTGCCAGCAGCTTAGGAGCGGGAGAAGATACGCAGTATTTT. Protein sequence: CASSLGAGEDTQYF.

The V call is TRBV5-6, the J call TRBJ1-2; D gene uncertain. Germline-derived CDR1 and CDR2 are SGHDT and YYEEEE. This CDR3 is built from 12 residues. Trimming took off 4 bases at V and 8 bases at J, with 12 bases between the two ends. For the CDR3, the DNA is TGTGCCAGCAGCACCGACTCTGACGGCTACACCTTC. It yields the protein CASSTDSDGYTF.

This clonotype was seen only once. This rearrangement joins TRBV4-1 to TRBJ1-6; no reliable D call. V was clipped by 0 bases and J by 0 bases, with 6 bases between them. The CDR3 has 16 amino acids. Germline V gene data show CDR1 as MGHRA and CDR2 as YSYEKL. The CDR3 loop is CASSQEGGSYNSPLHF. The CDR3 DNA reads TGCGCCAGCAGCCAAGAAGGCGGCTCCTATAATTCACCCCTCCACTTT.

The V gene is TRBV6-1, the J gene TRBJ2-7; D is undetermined. CDR3 size: 15 residues. The germline gives CDR1 MNHNS, CDR2 SASEGT. Trimming cost V 1 base and J 2 bases, with 12 bases left between them. CDR3 DNA sequence: TGTGCCAGCAGTGAAGGGGATGGAAGGACCTACGAGCAGTACTTC. Amino acids: CASSEGDGRTYEQYF.

V and J are TRBV13 and TRBJ2-1, with D unclear. Germline V CDR1 and CDR2: PRHDT, FYEKMQ (reference sequence). V gave up 5 bases and J gave up 6 bases, with 20 bases separating them. The CDR3 contains 16 residues. The CDR3 bases are TGTGCCAGCAGCCGGCCCGACGAGTCAGTCCGCAATGAGCAGTTCTTC. Translation: CASSRPDESVRNEQFF.

The J gene is TRBJ1-5, the V gene TRBV18; D possibly corresponds to TRBD1 (5 bases). Trimming shortened V by 6 bases and J by 0 bases, and 18 bases separated the two germline ends. Germline V gene data show CDR1 as KGHSH and CDR2 as LQKENI. The CDR3 totals 17 residues. CDR3 DNA sequence: TGTGCCAGCTCCCCAGCTGGGACGGTGTATAGCAATCAGCCCCAGCATTTT. Protein: CASSPAGTVYSNQPQHF.

The CDR3 region has the DNA TGTGCCAGCAGCTCCAGTGAGAGTGAGCAGTTCTTC. This sequence encodes CASSSSESEQFF. The rearrangement links TRBV9 to TRBJ2-1; D not certain. This CDR3 is built from 12 residues. V was pared by 4 bases and J by 9 bases, with 11 bases between. Germline V gene data show CDR1 as SGDLS and CDR2 as YYNGEE.

The chain carries TRBV29-1 and TRBJ2-1; 10 positions agree with TRBD2. The CDR3 sequence is 16 residues long. The germline V gene encodes CDR1 SQVTM and CDR2 ANQGSEA. V lost 6 bases to trimming and J lost 3 bases; unmatched junction nucleotides: 11. The CDR3 spells CSVDGWTSGIYNEQFF. CDR3 nucleotides: TGCAGCGTCGACGGATGGACTAGCGGAATCTACAATGAGCAGTTCTTC.

The chain joins TRBV6-2 or TRBV6-3 to TRBJ1-5; D ambiguous. The CDR3 consists of 15 residues. CDR1 is MNHEY, CDR2 SVGEGT, per germline. V lost 0 bases and J lost 0, with 6 bases in between. The CDR3 loop is CASSYSSDSNQPQHF. DNA for the CDR3: TGTGCCAGCAGTTACTCGTCTGATAGCAATCAGCCCCAGCATTTT.

The J gene is TRBJ2-3, the V gene TRBV6-5; no reliable D call. CDR1 is MNHEY, CDR2 SVGAGI, per germline. The CDR3 contains 14 residues. With 6 bases removed from V and 0 bases from J, the gap between germline ends came to 10 bases. The CDR3 region has the DNA TGTGCCAGCAGCCCAGAGACTAGCACAGATACGCAGTATTTT. It codes for CASSPETSTDTQYF.

This chain connects TRBV20-1 to TRBJ2-5, with D possibly matching TRBD1 (5 bases). Germline CDR1 DFQATT, CDR2 SNEGSKA (reference sequence). Trimming took off 0 bases at V and 3 bases at J, with 8 bases between the two ends. The CDR3 is 13 amino acids. The CDR3 DNA sequence: TGCAGTGCTAGAGAGGCACAGGAAGAGACCCAGTACTTC. As protein: CSAREAQEETQYF.

V usage is TRBV13 and J usage is TRBJ2-7; D is possibly TRBD1 (6 bases). The CDR3 is 13 residues long. Trimming removed 5 bases at V and 5 bases at J, with 13 bases between. The germline V gene encodes CDR1 PRHDT and CDR2 FYEKMQ (reference sequence). The CDR3 spells CASSKTEGDEQYF. The CDR3 DNA reads TGTGCCAGCAGCAAGACCGAGGGGGACGAGCAGTACTTC.

V and J are TRBV7-9 and TRBJ2-7, with D possibly being TRBD1 (5 bases). Trimming removed 6 bases from V and 3 bases from J, with 12 bases in between. Germline V gene lookup returns CDR1 SEHNR and CDR2 FQNEAQ (reference sequence). The CDR3 runs to 13 residues. CDR3 nucleotide sequence: TGTGCCAGCAGACCGACAGTTAACTACGAGCAGTACTTC. Amino acid sequence: CASRPTVNYEQYF.

This chain connects TRBV30 to TRBJ1-4; maybe TRBD1 (5 bases). Trimming cost V 3 bases and J 5 bases, with 19 bases left between them. The CDR3 covers 16 residues. Germline values: CDR1 GTSNPN, CDR2 SVGIG (reference sequence). CDR3 coding DNA: TGTGCCTGGAGCTGGAGTGTCGGGCGGACAAATGAAAAACTGTTTTTT. Protein: CAWSWSVGRTNEKLFF.

The gene calls are TRBV6-6 and TRBJ2-7; D possibly corresponds to TRBD2 (6 bases). Germline values: CDR1 MNHNY, CDR2 SVGAGI (reference sequence). V gave up 6 bases and J gave up 0 bases, with 9 bases separating them. The CDR3 consists of 13 residues. CDR3 in DNA: TGTGCCAGCAGGGAGGGGAGCTCCTACGAGCAGTACTTC. Amino acid sequence: CASREGSSYEQYF.

V is TRBV12-3 or TRBV12-4 and J is TRBJ2-1, with TRBD2 as a possible D gene (5 bases). V shed 5 bases and J shed 5 bases, with 13 bases lying between them. CDR3 length equals 14 residues. The CDR3 loop reads CASSPRTGNNEQFF. The CDR3 DNA follows: TGTGCCAGCAGTCCCCGGACTGGGAACAATGAGCAGTTCTTC.

The chain links TRBV27 to TRBJ2-7; possibly TRBD1 for D (5 bases). This CDR3 spans 16 amino acids. V dropped 2 bases and J dropped 2 bases, with 16 bases sitting between them. Germline CDR1 MNHEY, CDR2 SMNVEV (reference sequence). The CDR3 is CASSLGIPVGAYEQYF. In DNA form, the CDR3 reads TGTGCCAGCAGTTTAGGGATTCCAGTAGGGGCCTACGAGCAGTACTTC.

The chain employs TRBV23-1 and TRBJ2-1; no clear D. TRBV23-1 is placed among ORFs of uncertain function. Between the trimmed V and J ends, which lost 2 bases and 6 bases, there was a span of 8 bases. CDR3 length: 13 amino acids. CDR3 protein: CASSQRSLNEQFF. CDR3 nucleotides: TGCGCCAGCAGTCAACGATCCCTCAATGAGCAGTTCTTC.

The CDR3 DNA reads TGCAGCGTTGAGGCAGGGGATCATCAGCCCCAGCATTTT. Translated, it gives CSVEAGDHQPQHF. The V gene is TRBV29-1, the J gene TRBJ1-5; tentatively, D is TRBD1 (6 bases). V gave up 3 bases and J gave up 5 bases, with 11 bases separating them. The CDR3 extends over 13 amino acids. Germline CDR1 reads SQVTM; CDR2 reads ANQGSEA.

V gene TRBV29-1 combines with J gene TRBJ2-2; TRBD2 might be the D (5 bases). V gave up 6 bases and J gave up 2 bases, with 10 bases separating them. The CDR3 is 13 residues long. The germline V gene encodes CDR1 SQVTM and CDR2 ANQGSEA. The CDR3 sequence: CSVAGVNTGELFF. Written as DNA, the CDR3 is TGCAGCGTCGCCGGGGTTAACACCGGGGAGCTGTTTTTT.

The J gene is TRBJ2-2, the V gene TRBV4-1; weak D call: TRBD2 (6 bases). V was trimmed by 2 bases and J by 6 bases, leaving 10 bases between them. The CDR3 has 14 amino acids. Germline loops: CDR1 MGHRA, CDR2 YSYEKL. The CDR3 nucleotides are TGCGCCAGCAGCCAATACAGCGGGTCCGGGGAGCTGTTTTTT. Encoded protein: CASSQYSGSGELFF.

The rearrangement joins TRBV20-1 to TRBJ2-7, with 7 bases lining up with TRBD2. J lost 3 bases, V lost 1 base, and 12 bases had no gene match. The CDR3 sequence is 16 residues long. The germline gives CDR1 DFQATT, CDR2 SNEGSKA (reference sequence). As DNA, the CDR3 is TGCAGTGCTAGAGTAAAGGAGACTAGCCGTAACTACGAGCAGTACTTC. Its protein is CSARVKETSRNYEQYF.